The clone carrying this T cell receptor (beta chain) occurred once. This sample was taken from a study of blood T cell repertoires in COVID-19. Across the study: Samples representing acute and convalescent COVID-19 were sourced from the United States, Italy and Spain. Sample material is recorded as cDNA or gDNA derived from T cells, B-cell-depleted T cells, or PBMCs.

The authors' processing: The assay estimated nucleated cells by amplifying reference gene primers. The table came from immunoSEQ multiplex PCR; TCRdb's copy has only in-frame clones and leaves some out. V, J and clone size are those of that table, while D and trimming were read from the DNA. The sample carries about 58,000 clones, 88% recorded once. The sequenced sample consisted of peripheral blood. This receptor was identified in a woman in her 70s with active COVID-19.

The CDR3 coding sequence is TGTGCCAGCAGTGAGCTCCGGGAAACCTACGAGCAGTACTTC. This codes for CASSELRETYEQYF. This chain uses TRBV6-1 with TRBJ2-7, with D possibly matching TRBD2 (5 bases). Trimming took 3 bases from V and 2 from J, leaving 11 bases between them. Germline CDR1 reads MNHNS; CDR2 reads SASEGT. The CDR3 has 14 residues.